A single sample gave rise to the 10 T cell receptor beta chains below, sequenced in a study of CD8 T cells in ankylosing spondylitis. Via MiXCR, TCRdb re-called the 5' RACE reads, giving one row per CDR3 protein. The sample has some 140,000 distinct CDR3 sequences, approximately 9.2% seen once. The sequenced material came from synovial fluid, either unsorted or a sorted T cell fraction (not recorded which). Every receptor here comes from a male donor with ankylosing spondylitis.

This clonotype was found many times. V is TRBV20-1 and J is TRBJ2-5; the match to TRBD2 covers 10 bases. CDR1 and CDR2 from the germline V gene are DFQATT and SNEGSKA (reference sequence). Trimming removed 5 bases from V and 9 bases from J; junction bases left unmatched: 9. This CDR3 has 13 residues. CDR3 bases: TGCAGTGCTGTAACTAGCGGGGAAGGAGCCCAGTACTTC. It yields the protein CSAVTSGEGAQYF.

The chain's CDR3 is CSAPGTDAFF. The CDR3 coding sequence is TGCAGTGCCCCCGGGACAGATGCTTTCTTT. The chain couples TRBV20-1 to TRBJ1-1, with 7 bases identical to TRBD1. The CDR3 totals 10 residues. The V gene end was trimmed by 6 bases and the J gene end by 11 bases; junction bases not matched to a gene: 6. Germline V CDR1 and CDR2: DFQATT, SNEGSKA (reference sequence).

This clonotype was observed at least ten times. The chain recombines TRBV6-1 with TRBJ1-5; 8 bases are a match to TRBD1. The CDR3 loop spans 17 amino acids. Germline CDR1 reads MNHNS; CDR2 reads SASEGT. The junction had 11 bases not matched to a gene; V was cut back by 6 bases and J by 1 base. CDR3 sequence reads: CASSPGTGSRSNQPQHF. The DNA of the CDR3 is TGTGCCAGCAGCCCCGGGACAGGTTCGAGGAGCAATCAGCCCCAGCATTTT.

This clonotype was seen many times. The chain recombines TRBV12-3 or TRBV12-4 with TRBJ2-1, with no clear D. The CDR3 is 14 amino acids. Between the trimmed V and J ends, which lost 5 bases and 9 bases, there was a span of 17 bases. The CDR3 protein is CASSLLMPHIEQFF. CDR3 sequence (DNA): TGTGCCAGCAGTCTCCTCATGCCCCACATTGAGCAGTTCTTC.

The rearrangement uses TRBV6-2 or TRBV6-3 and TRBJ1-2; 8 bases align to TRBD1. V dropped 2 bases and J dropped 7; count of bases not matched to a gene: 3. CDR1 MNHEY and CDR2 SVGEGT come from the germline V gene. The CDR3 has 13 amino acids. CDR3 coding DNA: TGTGCCAGCAGTTACACAGGGGGACGTGGCTACACCTTC. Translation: CASSYTGGRGYTF.

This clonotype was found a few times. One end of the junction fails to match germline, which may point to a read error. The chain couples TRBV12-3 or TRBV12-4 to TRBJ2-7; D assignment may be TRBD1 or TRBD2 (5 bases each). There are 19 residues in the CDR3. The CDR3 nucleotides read TGTACCAGCAGTCGAGGTCTTTTGTCTTCAGAGGGGAGTCCCTACGAGCAGTACTTC. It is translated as CTSSRGLLSSEGSPYEQYF.

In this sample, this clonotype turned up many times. For the CDR3, the DNA is TGTGCCAGCAGCAAATTCCCTACACGTGAGAACACTGAAGCTTTCTTT. Translating it yields CASSKFPTRENTEAFF. The rearrangement uses TRBV5-5 and TRBJ1-1; D unclear. This CDR3 comprises 16 residues. In germline, CDR1 is SGHKS, CDR2 YYEKEE (reference sequence). Trimming pared 4 bases from V and 1 base from J, leaving 17 bases between. The entire variable domain, with the rest obtained from reference TRBV5-5 and TRBJ1-1, is as follows: DAGVTQSPTHLIKTRGQQVTLRCSPISGHKSVSWYQQVLGQGPQFIFQYYEKEERGRGNFPDRFSARQFPNYSSELNVNALLLGDSALYLCASSKFPTRENTEAFFGQGTRLTVV.

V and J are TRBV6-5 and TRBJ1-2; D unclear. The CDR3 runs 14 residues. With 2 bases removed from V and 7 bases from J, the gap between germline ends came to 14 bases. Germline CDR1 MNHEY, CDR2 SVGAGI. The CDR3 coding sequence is TGTGCCAGCAGTTACCTTGAGGCAGGAGCTGGCTACACCTTC. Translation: CASSYLEAGAGYTF.

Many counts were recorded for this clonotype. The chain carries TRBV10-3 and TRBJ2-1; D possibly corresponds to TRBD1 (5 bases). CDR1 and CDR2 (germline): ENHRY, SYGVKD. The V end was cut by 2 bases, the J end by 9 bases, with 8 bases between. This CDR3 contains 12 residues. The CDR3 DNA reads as TGTGCCATCAGTGAGGGCGACAGTGAGCAGTTCTTC. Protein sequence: CAISEGDSEQFF.

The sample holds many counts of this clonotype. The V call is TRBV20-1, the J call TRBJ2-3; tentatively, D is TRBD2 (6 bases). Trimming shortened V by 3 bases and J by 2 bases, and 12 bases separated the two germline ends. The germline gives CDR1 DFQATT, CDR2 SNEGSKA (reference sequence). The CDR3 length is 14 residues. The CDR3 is CSARMRGPTDTQYF. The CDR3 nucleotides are TGCAGTGCTAGGATGCGGGGCCCCACAGATACGCAGTATTTT.